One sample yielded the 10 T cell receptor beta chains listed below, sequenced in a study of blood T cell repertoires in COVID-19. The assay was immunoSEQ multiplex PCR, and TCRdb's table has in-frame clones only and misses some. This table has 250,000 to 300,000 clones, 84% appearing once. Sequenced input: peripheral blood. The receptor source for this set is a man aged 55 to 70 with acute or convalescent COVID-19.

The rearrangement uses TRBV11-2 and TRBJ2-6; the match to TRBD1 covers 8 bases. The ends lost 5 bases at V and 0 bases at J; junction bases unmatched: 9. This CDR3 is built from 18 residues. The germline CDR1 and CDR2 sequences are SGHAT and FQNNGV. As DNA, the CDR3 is TGTGCCAGCAGCCCTGGGACAGGTACCACCTCTGGGGCCAACGTCCTGACTTTC. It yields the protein CASSPGTGTTSGANVLTF.

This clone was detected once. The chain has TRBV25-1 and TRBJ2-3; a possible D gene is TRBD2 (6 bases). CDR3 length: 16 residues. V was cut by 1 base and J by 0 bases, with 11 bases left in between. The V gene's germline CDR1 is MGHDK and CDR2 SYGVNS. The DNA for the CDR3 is TGTGCCAGCAGTGAATTTGGAGGGTGGAGCACAGATACGCAGTATTTT. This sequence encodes CASSEFGGWSTDTQYF.

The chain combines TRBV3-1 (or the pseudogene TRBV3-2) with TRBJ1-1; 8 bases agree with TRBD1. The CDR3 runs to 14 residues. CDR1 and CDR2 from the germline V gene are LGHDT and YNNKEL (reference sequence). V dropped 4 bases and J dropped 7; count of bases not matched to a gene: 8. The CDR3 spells CASSPRTGLDEAFF. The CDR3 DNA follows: TGTGCCAGCAGCCCACGGACAGGGTTGGATGAAGCTTTCTTT.

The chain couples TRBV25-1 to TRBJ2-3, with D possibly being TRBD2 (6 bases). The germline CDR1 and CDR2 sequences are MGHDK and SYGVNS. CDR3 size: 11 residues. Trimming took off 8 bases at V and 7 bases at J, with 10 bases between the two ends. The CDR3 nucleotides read TGTGCCAGCGTGGCGGGATATACGCAGTATTTT. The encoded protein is CASVAGYTQYF.

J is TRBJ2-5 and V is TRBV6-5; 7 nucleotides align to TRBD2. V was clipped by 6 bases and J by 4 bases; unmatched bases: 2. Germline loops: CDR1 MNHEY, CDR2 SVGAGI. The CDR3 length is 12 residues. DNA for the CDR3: TGTGCCAGCAGATCGGGGGGAGAGACCCAGTACTTC. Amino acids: CASRSGGETQYF.

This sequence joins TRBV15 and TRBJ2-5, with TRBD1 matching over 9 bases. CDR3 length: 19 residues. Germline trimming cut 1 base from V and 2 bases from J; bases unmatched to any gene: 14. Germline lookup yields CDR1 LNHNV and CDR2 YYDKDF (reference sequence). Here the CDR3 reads CATSRGGTGPLISQETQYF. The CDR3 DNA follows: TGTGCCACCAGCAGAGGGGGGACAGGGCCCCTAATTTCGCAAGAGACCCAGTACTTC. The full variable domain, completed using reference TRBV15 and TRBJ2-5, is DAMVIQNPRYQVTQFGKPVTLSCSQTLNHNVMYWYQQKSSQAPKLLFHYYDKDFNNEADTPDNFQSRRPNTSFCFLDIRSPGLGDTAMYLCATSRGGTGPLISQETQYFGPGTRLLVL.

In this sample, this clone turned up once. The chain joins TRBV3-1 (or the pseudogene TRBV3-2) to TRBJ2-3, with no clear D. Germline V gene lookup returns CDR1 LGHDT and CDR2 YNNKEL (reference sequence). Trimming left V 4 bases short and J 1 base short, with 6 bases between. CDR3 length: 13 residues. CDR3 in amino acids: CASSPPGTDTQYF. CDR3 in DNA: TGTGCCAGCAGCCCCCCGGGCACAGATACGCAGTATTTT.

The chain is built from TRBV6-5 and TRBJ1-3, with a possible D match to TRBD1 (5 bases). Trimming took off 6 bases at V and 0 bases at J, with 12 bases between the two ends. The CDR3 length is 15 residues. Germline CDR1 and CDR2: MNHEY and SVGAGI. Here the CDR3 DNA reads TGTGCCAGCAGATTCCGGACAACCTCTGGAAACACCATATATTTT. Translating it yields CASRFRTTSGNTIYF.

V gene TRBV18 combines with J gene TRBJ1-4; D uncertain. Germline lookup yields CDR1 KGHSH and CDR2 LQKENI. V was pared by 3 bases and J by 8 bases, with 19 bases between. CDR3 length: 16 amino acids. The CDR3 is CASSPSQTKKAEKLFF. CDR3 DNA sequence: TGTGCCAGCTCACCGAGCCAGACTAAGAAGGCGGAAAAACTGTTTTTT. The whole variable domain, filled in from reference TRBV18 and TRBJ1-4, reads NAGVMQNPRHLVRRRGQEARLRCSPMKGHSHVYWYRQLPEEGLKFMVYLQKENIIDESGMPKERFSAEFPKEGPSILRIQQVVRGDSAAYFCASSPSQTKKAEKLFFGSGTQLSVL.

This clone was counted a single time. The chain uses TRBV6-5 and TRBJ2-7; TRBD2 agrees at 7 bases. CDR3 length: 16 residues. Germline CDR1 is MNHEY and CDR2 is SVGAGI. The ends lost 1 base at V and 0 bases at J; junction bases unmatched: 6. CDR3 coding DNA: TGTGCCAGCAGTTACTGGAGGCTAGCGGACTCCTACGAGCAGTACTTC. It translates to CASSYWRLADSYEQYF.